This TCR beta chain was sequenced for a study of OX40 agonist ivuxolimab in advanced cancers. For this clone: Antigen specificity is unknown.

Overall study results and limits: Also present in some nonresponders was a low level of normalized T-cell clonal expansion. CD4+ and CD8+ blood T cells expanded clonally by week 6 at 0.1 to 3.0 mg/kg. Patients who responded partially at 0.1-3.0 mg/kg showed clonal expansion ranking among the lowest.

Here immunoSEQ multiplex PCR was the method, and the copy in TCRdb shows in-frame clones only, minus some. The data hold just under 80,000 clones, with approximately 91% observed a single time. Germline lookup yields CDR1 LNHDA and CDR2 SQIVND (reference sequence). V was clipped by 7 bases and J by 4 bases, with 13 bases between them. CDR3 length: 14 residues. The sample here was CD4+ or CD8+ T cells sorted from blood, taken in a trial of the OX40 agonist ivuxolimab. The sequence was obtained from an adult with an advanced solid tumor such as melanoma, head and neck, liver or kidney cancer. The chain is built from TRBV19 and TRBJ2-2; D is unclear. The CDR3, as DNA: TGTGCCAGTAACGGACGAGCGCCCACCGGGGAGCTGTTTTTT. It encodes CASNGRAPTGELFF.